This T cell receptor (beta chain) emerged from a study of T-cell memory formation after mild COVID-19 (dated by TCRdb to the early 2020s). As for the study more broadly: TCR sequence clusters from the two donors were found to be largely donor specific. T-cell clones expanding and contracting after mild COVID-19 in two donors were tracked by longitudinal TCRalpha and TCRbeta repertoire sequencing. Two young, previously healthy adult volunteers made up the cohort, one male and one female. Overall results and qualifications from the work: Clones contracting from day 15 to 85 had balanced CD4/CD8 phenotypes, while a second wave expanding from day 15 to 37 was biased towards CD4+. Some responding clones were detected in pre-infection memory, which suggested that pre-existing cross-reactive memory T cells had joined the SARS-CoV-2 response. Contracting CD4+ clones turned up mainly in the CM and EM memory subsets, whereas EMRA was where CD8+ clones were enriched. Only a couple of mild cases were covered by the study, and larger cohorts that include severe cases with pre-infection samples were considered necessary. SARS-CoV-2 specificity of the second-wave clones peaking on day 37 was not confirmed.

Its CDR3 holds 15 amino acids, cysteine through phenylalanine. Just CDR3 DNA is preserved here, 45 bases in frame from base 1. CDR1 is given as DFQATT and CDR2 as SNEGSKA, both from the germline V gene (reference sequence). Germline trimming: 3 bases from V, 2 bases from J; junction bases outside gene matches: 4. Instrument used: Illumina NovaSeq 6000. cDNA libraries for TCRalpha and TCRbeta were prepared by 5'RACE using constant-segment primers, with sample barcodes and unique molecular identifiers added. RNA was extracted from every sample with Trizol reagent. Library amplification was performed in two PCR steps, and a second sample barcode and Illumina TruSeq adapters were introduced in the second step. Sequencing of libraries was performed on an Illumina NovaSeq with 2 x 150 bp paired-end reads. The study's processing was this. With migec v1.2.7, reads were demultiplexed and then collapsed into UMI-guided consensus sequences. With mixcr v2.1.11, UMI consensuses were aligned to TRA and TRB V and J templates and assembled into clonotypes. Clonotypes were classified as expanded or contracted when called significant by both edgeR and NoisET, with noise models trained on biological replicates. For edgeR calls, the thresholds were a false discovery rate-adjusted p below 0.01 and a log2 fold-change of 1. As an exploratory analysis of dynamics, max-normalized trajectories of the 1000 most abundant clonotypes were examined by PCA with hierarchical clustering. Separately sequenced CD4+ and CD8+ repertoires were used to assign the CD4 or CD8 phenotype of responding clones. In-frame beta chains were kept once TCRdb had trimmed the public reads at Q25 with fastp and called clones with MiXCR. Every distinct CDR3 protein forms one entry, paired with its most common genes and DNA. The V and J calls come from TCRdb's annotation, not from the publication. The sample profile shows about 350,000 distinct CDR3 sequences; under 30% of them were found once. The ten largest clonotypes hold roughly 13% of the sample.

Ficoll-Paque density gradient centrifugation was used to isolate PBMCs. This clonotype appeared a few times. Its antigen has not been determined. Nothing much larger sits one base from this clone, and base qualities are not available. The sequence was collected from an adult woman who had mild COVID-19 (a few samples of this study predate the infection). The sample titles of this study are shuffled in the database, so cell type and time point are left out; the donor was told from shared clones. The source material was PBMCs or a T cell subset sorted from them (not recorded which). This chain joins TRBV20-1 to TRBJ2-7; 13 bases in the middle match TRBD2. CDR3 loop: CSARKGTSGTYEQYF. Read as DNA, the sequence is TGCAGTGCTAGGAAGGGGACTAGCGGGACCTACGAGCAGTACTTC.